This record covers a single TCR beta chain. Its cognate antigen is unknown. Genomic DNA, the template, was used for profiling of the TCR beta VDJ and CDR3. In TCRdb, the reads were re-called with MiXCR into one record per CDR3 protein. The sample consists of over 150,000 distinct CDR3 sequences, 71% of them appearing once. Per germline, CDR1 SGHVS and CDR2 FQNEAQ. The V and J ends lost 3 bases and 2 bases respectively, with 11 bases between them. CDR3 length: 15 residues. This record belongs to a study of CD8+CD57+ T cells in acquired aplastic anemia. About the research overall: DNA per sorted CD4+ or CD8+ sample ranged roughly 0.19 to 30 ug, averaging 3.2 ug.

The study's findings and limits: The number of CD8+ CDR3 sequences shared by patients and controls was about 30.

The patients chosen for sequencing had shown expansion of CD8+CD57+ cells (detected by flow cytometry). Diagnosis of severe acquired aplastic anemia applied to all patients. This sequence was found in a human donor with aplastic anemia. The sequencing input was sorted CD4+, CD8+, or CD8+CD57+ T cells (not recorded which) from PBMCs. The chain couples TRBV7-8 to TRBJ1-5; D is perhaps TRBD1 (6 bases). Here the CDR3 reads CASSFLGGGNQPQHF. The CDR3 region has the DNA TGTGCCAGCAGCTTCCTCGGGGGCGGCAATCAGCCCCAGCATTTT.